This TCR beta chain was profiled in a study of cytomegalovirus exposure and HLA in healthy donors (dated by TCRdb to about 2017). Some background on the complete study: An earlier analysis of several hundred of the donors reported around 280 Gb of sequence data and roughly 120 million unique TCR beta sequences obtained from about 170 million T cells. An early release that covered about 600 HLA-typed donors contained approximately 300 gigabases of sequencing data and tens of millions of unique TCR sequences. Of the 398 genotyped donors, about 84% fell in the genetic ancestry cluster associated with self-reported Caucasian donors. The study aimed to test whether cataloging public T cell receptors could reveal signatures of past pathogen exposure. The study used immunosequencing to profile the T cell repertoires of 666 subjects and linked those repertoires to cytomegalovirus serostatus. In addition to the first cohort of 666 subjects, a separate validation cohort of 120 different subjects was used. High-throughput TCR immunosequencing, statistical association of individual TCRs with disease status, and machine learning were combined to predict cytomegalovirus infection status. In a later analysis, previously published TCR beta repertoires from fewer than 750 donors were re-analyzed and high-resolution HLA genotyping was added so that TCR occurrence patterns could be studied. The later analysis used no new phenotypic data to find candidate immune exposures, relying instead on TCR beta sequences and their occurrence across donors. In an earlier analysis of 500 to 650 of the donors, high-throughput TCR beta sequencing was used to judge whether each TCR beta V gene segment behaved as functional or pseudogenic. Donor age, sex, ethnicity and CMV serostatus were compiled together with the repertoire data. A later genetic analysis took genome-wide SNP genotypes for about 60% of the roughly 670 donors and used that subset as a discovery cohort. Every discovery cohort repertoire had been produced on one sequencing platform. HLA typing included class I and class II loci at four-digit resolution. Typing coverage varied by locus: about 620-630 donors for A, B, C, DRB1 and DQB1; roughly 520 for DQA1; over 600 for DPA1; fewer than 480 for DPB1. Roughly five DR-DQ haplotypes were handled as single units for association and clustering, since linkage in the cohort was strong. Among about 360 genotyped donors of the cohort, an average of approximately 240,000 unique TCR beta nucleotide sequences were sequenced per donor, roughly 20% of them non-productive.

Paper-wide results and their limitations: A later analysis found that most CMV-associated TCR beta chains appeared HLA-restricted, with HLA associations seemingly driven largely by CMV exposure. The study gave a list of around 170 TCR beta chains associated with cytomegalovirus. The cohort was sequenced for TCR beta chains only, and without alpha or paired-chain data the features that could be detected were limited. Sequencing depth was assumed to be roughly uniform across donors in the presence/absence analyses, though that assumption may not hold. Several of the top co-occurrence clusters appeared to be linked to parvovirus B19, influenza, CMV and Epstein-Barr virus, according to a later analysis. An association between a missense DCLRE1C variant and V-gene and J-gene trimming of TCR beta chains was found in a later genetic analysis and replicated in an independent cohort. Because some donors lacked HLA typing at each locus, the association tests relied only on the typed subset. Correlated functional status among segregating V segments might reflect linkage disequilibrium, but an unknown experimental factor could not be ruled out. In a later genetic analysis, fewer N-insertions in productive TCRs were reported among donors in an Asian-associated ancestry cluster than the roughly 700-donor mean. Because counts were too low, about 17 rarely observed V segments, including chromosome 9 orphons, were excluded from the earlier analysis of some 590 of the donors. Across donors, most TCR sequences were observed very rarely, whereas some public TCRs were present in many individuals. For the cohort, immune exposure information was limited to CMV serostatus. In vitro tests confirmed that a few of the cytomegalovirus-associated TCR beta chains recognize cytomegalovirus antigens. According to a later analysis, TCR association rates differed among HLA loci, with DRB1 alleles showing the most associated TCRs and HLA-C alleles showing the fewest. The classifier was reported to diagnose cytomegalovirus status with high specificity and sensitivity in both the original cohort and the validation cohort. In a later analysis, HLA-associated TCR beta chains were found to be more clonally expanded and to have lower generation probabilities than equally common non-associated chains. When HLA alleles, especially DR and DQ, strongly co-occurred, attributing TCR associations to individual alleles was difficult. A later analysis associated about 18,000 TCR beta sequences with specific HLA alleles at a false discovery rate of 0.05. In an earlier analysis of fewer than 750 of the donors, most TCR beta V segments were observed in productive rearrangements about 87% or about 30% of the time, broadly matching IMGT annotations. A cluster of highly shared sequence variants was judged likely to represent a technical artifact of the sequencing pipeline. A further reported finding was that TCR beta sequences accurately predicted the HLA-A and HLA-B alleles for most subjects in the first cohort. The authors suggested that the approach could potentially be generalized to other disease states and immunological phenotypes.

The library was made by the immunoSEQ multiplex PCR assay. For the multiplex PCR, a mixture combining 60 forward primers for TCR Vbeta segments and 13 reverse primers for TCR Jbeta segments was used. A multiplex PCR assay on genomic DNA amplified the CDR3 region of rearranged TCR beta genes. On the Illumina HiSeq System, the amplified TCR beta libraries were sequenced as 87-base-pair reads. Per the original workflow: A later analysis counted 75 million to 100 million unique TCR beta chains across the 550 to 750 repertoires, and around 12 million of these chains were shared by at least two donors. Raw reads were error-corrected and collapsed into unique sequences with a nearest-neighbor algorithm that merged closely related sequences to remove PCR and sequencing errors. V, D and J gene segments were assigned by aligning CDR3 sequences to IMGT reference sequences. For a sequence to be retained, a match of at least six nucleotides to both a V gene segment and a J gene segment was required. Rearrangements were classified as productive when the CDR3 lacked stop codons and remained in frame with V and J, and all other rearrangements were classified as non-productive. Following IMGT convention, CDR3 was defined as the stretch from the second conserved V-encoded cysteine to the conserved J-encoded phenylalanine. The earlier analysis of 500 to 600 of the donors excluded sequences that lacked an unambiguous match to a single V gene segment. An earlier analysis of fewer than 750 of the donors called V segments functional above 56.7% productive rearrangements and segregating when the between-donor standard deviation exceeded 5%. A statistical classification framework was developed to diagnose cytomegalovirus status using the catalog of TCR beta chain sequences. In a later analysis, TCR nucleotide sequences were compared against IMGT/GENE-DB human TR gene sequences so that V and J genes could be assigned. The TCRdist pipeline was used in a later analysis to assign CDR3 sequences and most-parsimonious VDJ recombination scenarios. In a later analysis, each TCR beta chain was defined by its CDR3 amino acid sequence together with its V-gene family, and reads without a unique V-gene family were excluded. As a way to deal with suspected cross-contamination and a sequencing artifact, a later analysis dropped more than 500 nucleotide sequences that were highly shared and had low generation probability. A later analysis calculated a clonal expansion index for each public chain from normalized within-repertoire ranks of inferred template counts. Generation probabilities in a later analysis came from a VDJ recombination model fitted to out-of-frame rearrangements, and those results were checked against IGoR. In a later analysis, TCR-TCR, TCR-HLA and TCR-CMV co-occurrence was scored with hypergeometric tests, and a repertoire-size bias correction was applied to TCR pairs. A later analysis estimated false discovery rates by permuting HLA or CMV assignments 20 times. In a later analysis, co-occurring TCRs were grouped with DBSCAN, and TCRdist sequence similarity was added when clustering was performed within HLA-allele-positive subsets. Repertoires with fewer than 30,000 or more than 120,000 public chains, plus five repertoires with anomalous nucleotide sharing, were excluded from co-occurrence clustering. Not all clones reach the TCRdb copy of this immuneACCESS table, which keeps in-frame sequences only. Checked studies attribute under half of the gap to unresolved V genes and leave the rest unexplained. The V and J calls and clone size were taken over from that table, and D and trimming were inferred from the DNA. The sample contains some 140,000 clones, 76% of them found a single time. 1.8% of the sample goes to the ten largest clones.

Comments on this clone: What this receptor recognizes is not known. Base-call qualities are not available, and no considerably larger clone is one nucleotide away.

The cohort comprised some 680 healthy bone marrow donors. All cohort members were sampled while nominally healthy, although unrecorded immune exposures were likely present. The donor tested CMV seropositive, placing the donor among the 289 seropositive members of the cohort. A peripheral blood sample was provided by each donor, and peripheral blood mononuclear cells were used for TCR beta sequencing. Genomic DNA was extracted from the blood cell samples with the Qiagen DNeasy Blood Extraction Kit. The TCR was taken from a female donor in good health and CMV-seropositive. Sequenced: PBMCs.

The bases read TGCGCCAGCAGCGGCCGGGACAACAATAACTATGGCTACACCTTC. This translates into CASSGRDNNNYGYTF. This receptor chain uses TRBV5-1 and TRBJ1-2; the D gene is perhaps TRBD1, on 6 matching bases. Reading the germline V gene gives CDR1 SGHRS and CDR2 YFSETQ. Spanning cysteine to phenylalanine, the CDR3 consists of 15 amino acids. CDR3 DNA only is kept here, 45 bases in frame from base 1. V drops 4 bases and J drops 1 base, leaving 14 bases in between.